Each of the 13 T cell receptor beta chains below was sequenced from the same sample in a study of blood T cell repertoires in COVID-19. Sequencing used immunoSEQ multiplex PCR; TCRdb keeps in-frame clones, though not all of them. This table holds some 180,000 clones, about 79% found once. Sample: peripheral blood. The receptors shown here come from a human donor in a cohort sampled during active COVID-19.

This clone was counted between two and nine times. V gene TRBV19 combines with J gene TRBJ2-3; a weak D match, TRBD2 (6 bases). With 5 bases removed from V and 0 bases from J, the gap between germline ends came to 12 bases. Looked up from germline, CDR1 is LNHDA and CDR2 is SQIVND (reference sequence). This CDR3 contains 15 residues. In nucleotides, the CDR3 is TGTGCCAGTAGTCTGGGGGGAGCTAGCACAGATACGCAGTATTTT. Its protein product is CASSLGGASTDTQYF.

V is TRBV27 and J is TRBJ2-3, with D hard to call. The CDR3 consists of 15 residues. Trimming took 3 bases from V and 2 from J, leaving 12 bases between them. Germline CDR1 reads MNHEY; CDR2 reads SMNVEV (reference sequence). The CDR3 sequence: CASSFRRSSTDTQYF. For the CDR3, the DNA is TGTGCCAGCAGTTTTCGGCGGAGCTCCACAGATACGCAGTATTTT.

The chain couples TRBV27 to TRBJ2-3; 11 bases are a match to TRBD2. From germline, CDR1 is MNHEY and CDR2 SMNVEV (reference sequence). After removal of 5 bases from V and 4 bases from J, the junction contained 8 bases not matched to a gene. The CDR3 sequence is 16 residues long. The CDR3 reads CASSPGLAGGADTQYF. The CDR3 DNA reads TGTGCCAGCAGTCCCGGCCTAGCGGGAGGAGCAGATACGCAGTATTTT.

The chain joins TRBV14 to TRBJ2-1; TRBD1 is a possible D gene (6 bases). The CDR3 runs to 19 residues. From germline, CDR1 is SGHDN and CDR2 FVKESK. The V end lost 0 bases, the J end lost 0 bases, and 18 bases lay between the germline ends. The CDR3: CASSQDKVRGKFSYNEQFF. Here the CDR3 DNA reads TGTGCCAGCAGCCAAGATAAAGTTAGGGGGAAATTCTCCTACAATGAGCAGTTCTTC.

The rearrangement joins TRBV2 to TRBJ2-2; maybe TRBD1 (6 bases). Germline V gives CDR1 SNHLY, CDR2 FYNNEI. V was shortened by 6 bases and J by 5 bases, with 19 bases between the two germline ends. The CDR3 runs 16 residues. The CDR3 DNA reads TGTGCCAGCAGCCCTTTGGGCAGGGGAAAGACCGGGGAGCTGTTTTTT. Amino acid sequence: CASSPLGRGKTGELFF.

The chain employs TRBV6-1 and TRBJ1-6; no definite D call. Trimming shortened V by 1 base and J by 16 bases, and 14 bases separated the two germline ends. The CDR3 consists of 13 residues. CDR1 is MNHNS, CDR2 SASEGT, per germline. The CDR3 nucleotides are TGTGCCAGCAGTGAAGTAATCCGGGGTCAACTCCACTTT. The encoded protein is CASSEVIRGQLHF.

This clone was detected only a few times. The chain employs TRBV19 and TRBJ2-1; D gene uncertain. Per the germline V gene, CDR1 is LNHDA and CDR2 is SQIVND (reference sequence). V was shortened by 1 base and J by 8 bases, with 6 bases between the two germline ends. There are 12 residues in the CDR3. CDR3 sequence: CASSIARDEQFF. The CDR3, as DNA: TGTGCCAGTAGTATAGCTCGGGATGAGCAGTTCTTC.

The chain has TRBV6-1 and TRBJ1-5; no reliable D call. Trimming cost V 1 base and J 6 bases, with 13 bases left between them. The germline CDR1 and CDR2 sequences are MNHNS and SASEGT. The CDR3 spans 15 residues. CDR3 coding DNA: TGTGCCAGCAGTGAAGGCCACCTGAGGAGTCAGCCCCAGCATTTT. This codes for CASSEGHLRSQPQHF.

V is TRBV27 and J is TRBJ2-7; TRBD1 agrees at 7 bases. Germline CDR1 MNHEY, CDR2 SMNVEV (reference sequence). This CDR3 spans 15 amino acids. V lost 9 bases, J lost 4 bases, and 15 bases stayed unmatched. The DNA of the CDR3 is TGTGCCAGGGCGCCCCTACAGGGGAACCTTTACGAGCAGTACTTC. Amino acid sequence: CARAPLQGNLYEQYF.

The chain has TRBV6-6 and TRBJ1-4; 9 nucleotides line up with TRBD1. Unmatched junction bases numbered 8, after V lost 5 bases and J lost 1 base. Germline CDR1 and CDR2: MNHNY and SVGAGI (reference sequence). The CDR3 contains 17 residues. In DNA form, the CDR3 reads TGTGCCAGCAGTCCATGGACAGGGGAGGGAACTAATGAAAAACTGTTTTTT. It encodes CASSPWTGEGTNEKLFF.

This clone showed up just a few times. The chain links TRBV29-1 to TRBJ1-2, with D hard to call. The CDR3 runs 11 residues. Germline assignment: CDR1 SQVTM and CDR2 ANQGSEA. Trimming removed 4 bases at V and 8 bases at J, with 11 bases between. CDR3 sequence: CSVVAGNGYTF. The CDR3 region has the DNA TGCAGCGTTGTGGCGGGGAACGGCTACACCTTC. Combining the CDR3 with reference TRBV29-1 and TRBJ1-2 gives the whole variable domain SAVISQKPSRDICQRGTSLTIQCQVDSQVTMMFWYRQQPGQSLTLIATANQGSEATYESGFVIDKFPISRPNLTFSTLTVSNMSPEDSSIYLCSVVAGNGYTFGSGTRLTVV.

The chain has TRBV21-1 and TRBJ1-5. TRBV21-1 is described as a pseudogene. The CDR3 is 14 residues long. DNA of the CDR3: TGTGCCAGCAGCAAAGGGGGGGGGCGTCAGCCCCAGCATTTT. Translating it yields CASSKGGGRQPQHF.

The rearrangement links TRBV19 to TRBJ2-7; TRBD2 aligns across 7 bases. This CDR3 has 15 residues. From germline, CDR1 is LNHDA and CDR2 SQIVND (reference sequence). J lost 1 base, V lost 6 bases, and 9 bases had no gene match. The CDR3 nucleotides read TGTGCCAGTAGATTTAGCGGGCGTACGTCCTACGAGCAGTACTTC. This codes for CASRFSGRTSYEQYF.